This TCR beta chain was captured by sequencing in a study of CD8+CD57+ T cells in acquired aplastic anemia (dated by TCRdb to 2017 to 2018). Notes on the research overall: On average, sorted CD4+ and CD8+ cells yielded around 3.5 ug of extracted DNA, with a range of 0.2 to 27.4 ug. CD8+CD57+ expansion was defined as frequency above the mean frequency observed in healthy subjects.

This clonotype was counted ten times or more. This receptor's antigen is unknown. Per-nucleotide qualities are absent, and no much larger clonotype sits a single base away. Genomic DNA served as template for TCR beta VDJ combination and CDR3 sequence profiling. TCR repertoire sequencing was run on an Illumina HiSeq 2000. Per the authors' processing: Repertoires were assessed using TRBV/TRBJ rearrangement plots, CDR3 size and DJ length profiles, and Simpson's diversity index. The most abundant DNA sequence in the deep sequencing data was defined as the immunodominant clone. CDR3 amino acid sequences were checked for sharing between subjects and were compared against published repertoires and the VDJdb database. TCRdb handled the public reads itself, with Q25 trimming in fastp and clone calling in MiXCR, and kept productive beta chains. Rows are unified per CDR3 protein, each entry keeping the most common DNA and genes. None of the V and J calls come from the authors' own analysis; TCRdb made them. Counted in this sample were hundreds of thousands of distinct CDR3 sequences; around 33% of them appeared once. Approximately 0.82% of the sample goes to the ten largest clones.

Summary of the overall study and its limitations: Between patients and healthy controls, no significant difference in CD8+ Simpson's diversity was found (P=0.060). About 29 CD8+ CDR3 sequences were found to be shared between patients and controls, but these sequences appeared to be highly expressed in patients and within the immunodominant clones of the patients.

Expansion of CD8+CD57+ cells had been shown by flow cytometry in the patients chosen for sequencing. All patients had severe acquired aplastic anemia diagnosed by International Study of Aplastic Anemia and Agranulocytosis and Camitta criteria. Patients had received no therapy at the time of blood sampling. The study deep-sequenced TCR repertoires of sorted CD4+ and CD8+ blood T cells from severe aplastic anemia patients and healthy subjects. In the USA, patient enrollment took place under clinicaltrials.gov protocols 00001620, 01623167, 00001397, 00071045, 00081523 and 00961064. Ficoll-Paque density gradient centrifugation was used to isolate peripheral blood mononuclear cells. Before DNA extraction, CD4+ and CD8+ T cells were sorted with FACS or magnetic beads. The CDR3 holds 11 amino acids from the cysteine to the phenylalanine. The only DNA kept is the CDR3, 33 bases in frame from the first base. For CDR1 and CDR2, the germline V gene lists MGHDK and SYGVNS. The V and J ends are trimmed by 2 bases and 8 bases, leaving 4 bases between them.

The origin of this receptor is a human donor with aplastic anemia. The chain uses TRBV25-1 and TRBJ2-4; the D gene lacks a confident call. The material sequenced was sorted CD4+, CD8+, or CD8+CD57+ T cells (not recorded which) from PBMCs. The bases read TGTGCCAGCAGTGAACGCGACATTCAGTACTTC. Its coded protein is CASSERDIQYF.